This T cell receptor (beta chain) stems from a study of tumor and adjacent non-tumor tissue in lung cancer. On the study more broadly: Patients comprised 12 adenocarcinoma, a couple of squamous cell carcinoma and 1 small cell lung cancer. Aged roughly 31 to 76 years, patients included fewer than 11 men and about 5 women with stage I to III disease.

This clonotype counts as large. Its antigen remains unidentified. The template was RNA from unsorted bulk tissue. V was shortened by 2 bases and J by 3 bases, with 4 bases between the two germline ends. The CDR3 length is 12 residues. Germline CDR1 SGHAT, CDR2 FQNNGV. TCRbeta libraries were built with three rounds of nested PCR, modified from ARM-PCR. MiXCR was run by TCRdb on the multiplex PCR reads, yielding one entry per CDR3 protein. The repertoire holds about 75,000 distinct CDR3 sequences, with around four fifths as singletons. General study points: Tumor TCR diversity, when higher, was linked to shorter survival.

Material: lung tumor tissue. The chain employs TRBV11-2 and TRBJ1-1; D remains unclear. This clonotype was obtained from a woman in her forties or fifties with non-small cell lung cancer. The CDR3: CASSLRDTEAFF. CDR3 nucleotide sequence: TGTGCCAGCAGCTTAAGGGACACTGAAGCTTTCTTT.